This T cell receptor beta chain came from a study of blood T cell repertoires in COVID-19. The germline V gene encodes CDR1 SGHVS and CDR2 FQNEAQ. With 2 bases clipped from V and 3 bases from J, the junction kept 4 bases outside the gene matches. The CDR3 loop spans 15 amino acids. Assay used: immunoSEQ multiplex PCR; TCRdb lists only in-frame clones, some missing. In the table there are 88,000 or so clones, roughly 90% of which are singletons. This TCR was recovered from a man between 60 and 75 years old with acute or convalescent COVID-19. The sequenced sample was peripheral blood. This chain links TRBV7-8 with TRBJ2-1; the match to TRBD2 covers 7 bases. Here the CDR3 reads CASSLLADNYNEQFF. In nucleotides, the CDR3 is TGTGCCAGCAGCTTACTAGCGGATAACTACAATGAGCAGTTCTTC.